This TCR beta chain comes out of a study of blood T cell repertoires in COVID-19. About the study: Samples of COVID-19 (acute and convalescent) were obtained from the United States, Italy and Spain. The analysed material was cDNA or gDNA that came from T cells, B-cell-depleted T cells, or PBMCs.

In germline, CDR1 is LGHDT, CDR2 YNNKEL (reference sequence). The length of the CDR3 is 15 residues. Trimming left V 0 bases short and J 6 bases short, with 14 bases between. Original data processing: Estimates of nucleated cell counts were drawn from the amplification of reference gene primers. Data came from immunoSEQ multiplex PCR; TCRdb stores just in-frame clones and leaves some out. V and J calls plus clone size are reproduced from that table; the DNA served to infer D and trimming. The profile shows some 340,000 clones, over 70% of them singletons. The chain joins TRBV3-1 (or the pseudogene TRBV3-2) to TRBJ1-2; no firm D call. This TCR came from a man aged 25 to 45 with active or convalescent COVID-19. Sequencing was done on a sample of peripheral blood. CDR3 DNA: TGTGCCAGCAGCCAAGAATTTCCGGGTTTGAATGGCTACACCTTC. It specifies CASSQEFPGLNGYTF.